These 29 T cell receptor beta chains were sequenced from one sample in a study of blood T cell repertoires in COVID-19 (dated by TCRdb to 2020 to 2022). Receptor amplification or capture employed the immunoSEQ multiplex PCR assay. TCRdb took over this immuneACCESS table, retaining in-frame rearrangements with V and J assigned. Such tables are incomplete; in checked studies, under half of the missing clones stem from an unresolved V gene, and the remainder is unexplained. The sample contains around 180,000 clones, 70% to 90% of them found a single time. The top ten hold approximately 6.9% of the sample. The sample was peripheral blood. The receptors originated from a man older than 75 with COVID-19, enrolled during active disease.

V and J are TRBV6-5 and TRBJ1-1; 9 nucleotides agree with TRBD1. This CDR3 comprises 14 residues. CDR1 MNHEY and CDR2 SVGAGI come from the germline V gene. J gave up 4 bases and V 2 bases, and 2 bases lay outside the gene matches. CDR3 sequence (DNA): TGTGCCAGCAGTTACGAACAGGGGGCCACTGAAGCTTTCTTT. Translated, it gives CASSYEQGATEAFF.

The chain combines TRBV19 with TRBJ1-4; D perhaps matches TRBD1 (5 bases). The CDR3 totals 16 residues. V was shortened by 3 bases and J by 8 bases, with 19 bases between the two germline ends. Germline loops: CDR1 LNHDA, CDR2 SQIVND (reference sequence). CDR3: CASSMGSWGEQEKLFF. The CDR3 DNA follows: TGTGCCAGTAGTATGGGGTCTTGGGGGGAGCAAGAAAAACTGTTTTTT.

V and J are TRBV6-5 and TRBJ1-2; D perhaps matches TRBD1 (6 bases). From germline, CDR1 is MNHEY and CDR2 SVGAGI. CDR3 size: 15 residues. Trimming shortened V by 5 bases and J by 6 bases, and 19 bases separated the two germline ends. CDR3 region: CASSRGDRTDHGYTF. The CDR3 region has the DNA TGTGCCAGCAGTAGAGGAGACAGGACAGACCATGGCTACACCTTC.

The chain combines TRBV27 with TRBJ2-7; 8 bases fit TRBD2. Germline trimming cut 7 bases from V and 2 bases from J; bases unmatched to any gene: 10. This CDR3 comprises 15 residues. Germline lookup yields CDR1 MNHEY and CDR2 SMNVEV (reference sequence). The CDR3 is CASTIAAGGPYEQYF. CDR3 DNA: TGTGCCAGCACCATCGCGGCGGGGGGCCCCTACGAGCAGTACTTC.

This chain joins TRBV28 and TRBJ1-5; weak D call: TRBD1 (5 bases). V was shortened by 3 bases and J by 4 bases, with 10 bases between the two germline ends. Germline lookup yields CDR1 MDHEN and CDR2 SYDVKM. CDR3 size: 14 residues. The CDR3 reads CASSFVGGNQPQHF. The CDR3 DNA is TGTGCCAGCAGTTTTGTCGGGGGGAATCAGCCCCAGCATTTT.

The rearrangement joins TRBV11-3 to TRBJ2-7, with D uncertain. The V gene's germline CDR1 is SGHNT and CDR2 YENEEA. With 5 bases removed from V and 4 bases from J, the gap between germline ends came to 6 bases. The length of the CDR3 is 11 residues. The CDR3 nucleotides are TGTGCCAGCAGCCCAGGATACGAGCAGTACTTC. It encodes CASSPGYEQYF.

This clone appeared a single time. This chain uses TRBV2 with TRBJ1-1; tentatively, D is TRBD1 (5 bases). V dropped 8 bases and J dropped 3 bases, with 13 bases sitting between them. CDR1 and CDR2 (germline): SNHLY, FYNNEI. The CDR3 is made up of 13 amino acids. The CDR3 DNA sequence: TGTGCCAGCCGGGCAGGGAGGGACACTGAAGCTTTCTTT. This codes for CASRAGRDTEAFF.

The J gene is TRBJ1-2, the V gene TRBV19; 7 bases match TRBD1. V gave up 1 base and J gave up 6 bases; unmatched junction bases: 8. The CDR3 totals 15 residues. Germline assignment: CDR1 LNHDA and CDR2 SQIVND (reference sequence). This chain's CDR3 is CASSIGRTGDNGYTF. In DNA form, the CDR3 reads TGTGCCAGTAGTATAGGTCGAACAGGGGATAATGGCTACACCTTC.

The rearrangement uses TRBV6-2 or TRBV6-3 and TRBJ2-7, with 7 bases aligning to TRBD1. With V trimmed by 2 bases and J by 2 bases, 9 bases remained unmatched. In germline, CDR1 is MNHEY, CDR2 SVGEGT. CDR3 length: 16 residues. The CDR3 is CASSYGTDRPTYEQYF. Here the CDR3 DNA reads TGTGCCAGCAGTTACGGGACGGACAGGCCCACCTACGAGCAGTACTTC.

The rearrangement links TRBV7-2 to TRBJ1-5, with TRBD1 matching over 7 bases. CDR1 and CDR2 (germline): SGHTA, FQGNSA. The CDR3 consists of 17 residues. J gave up 6 bases and V 4 bases, and 15 bases lay outside the gene matches. The CDR3 nucleotides read TGTGCCAGCAGCTCCCGCAAAGGGGGCGGGTACACTCAGCCCCAGCATTTT. Translating gives CASSSRKGGGYTQPQHF. Looking up the rest from reference TRBV7-2 and TRBJ1-5 gives the full variable domain: GAGVSQSPSNKVTEKGKDVELRCDPISGHTALYWYRQSLGQGLEFLIYFQGNSAPDKSGLPSDRFSAERTGGSVSTLTIQRTQQEDSAVYLCASSSRKGGGYTQPQHFGDGTRLSIL.

The rearrangement links TRBV9 to TRBJ1-1; D call uncertain. CDR1 and CDR2 from the germline V gene are SGDLS and YYNGEE. V was cut by 0 bases and J by 1 base, with 16 bases left in between. CDR3 length: 17 residues. CDR3 DNA sequence: TGTGCCAGCAGCGTAGAACCGATCCCGAGGGAGAACACTGAAGCTTTCTTT. Translated, it gives CASSVEPIPRENTEAFF.

This chain links TRBV4-1 with TRBJ1-3, with D uncertain. The CDR3 extends over 15 amino acids. CDR1 MGHRA and CDR2 YSYEKL come from the germline V gene. The V end lost 5 bases, the J end lost 0 bases, and 11 bases lay between the germline ends. CDR3 amino acids: CASSNEVNSGNTIYF. In DNA, the CDR3 is TGCGCCAGCAGCAATGAGGTTAACTCTGGAAACACCATATATTTT.

A single count supports this clone. The chain joins TRBV29-1 to TRBJ2-5; TRBD2 aligns across 12 bases. Germline V gene data show CDR1 as SQVTM and CDR2 as ANQGSEA. Trimming cost V 5 bases and J 0 bases; bases outside gene matches: 13. This CDR3 contains 18 residues. The CDR3 sequence is CSVNVLPSGGEYQETQYF. CDR3 bases: TGCAGCGTTAACGTCCTCCCTAGCGGGGGGGAGTACCAAGAGACCCAGTACTTC.

The chain employs TRBV12-3 or TRBV12-4 and TRBJ1-2; 9 bases are a match to TRBD1. This CDR3 contains 13 residues. Trimming cost V 4 bases and J 8 bases; bases outside gene matches: 5. The chain's CDR3 is CASSYRGLRGYTF. CDR3 sequence (DNA): TGTGCCAGCAGTTACAGGGGGCTTCGGGGCTACACCTTC.

The chain is built from TRBV23-1 and TRBJ2-7, with D tentatively TRBD2 (5 bases). TRBV23-1 is treated as an ORF (open reading frame) with a function not yet certain. This CDR3 is 15 amino acids long. Trimming took off 8 bases at V and 0 bases at J, with 17 bases between the two ends. The CDR3 region is CASARGFSGSYEQYF. The CDR3 DNA reads TGCGCCAGCGCCCGAGGGTTCAGTGGCTCCTACGAGCAGTACTTC.

On this clone itself: Other DNA sequences in this specimen translate into the identical CDR3. V gene TRBV4-3 combines with J gene TRBJ2-7, with 8 nucleotides matching TRBD1. The germline V gene has CDR1 LGHNA and CDR2 YSLEER. The V segment lost 0 bases and the J segment 5 bases; nucleotides outside the gene matches: 0. This CDR3 spans 13 amino acids. The CDR3 reads CASSQDRGHEQYF. The CDR3 region has the DNA TGCGCCAGCAGCCAAGACAGGGGGCACGAGCAGTACTTC.

This chain links TRBV7-2 with TRBJ1-6, with 7 bases aligning to TRBD1. This CDR3 region has 15 residues. CDR1 is SGHTA and CDR2 is FQGNSA in the germline V gene. The junction had 4 bases not matched to a gene; V was cut back by 1 base and J by 7 bases. The CDR3 DNA follows: TGTGCCAGCAGCTTAGTGGGACAGCCGAATTCACCCCTCCACTTT. Residues: CASSLVGQPNSPLHF.

The chain links TRBV7-3 to TRBJ1-2; the D gene is possibly TRBD1 (5 bases). This CDR3 comprises 14 residues. V gave up 4 bases and J gave up 2 bases, with 11 bases separating them. Germline V gives CDR1 SGHTA, CDR2 FQGTGA. CDR3: CASSSTAGNYGYTF. The CDR3, as DNA: TGTGCCAGCAGCTCAACGGCAGGGAACTATGGCTACACCTTC. The whole variable domain, remainder taken from reference TRBV7-3 and TRBJ1-2, is GAGVSQTPSNKVTEKGKYVELRCDPISGHTALYWYRQSLGQGPEFLIYFQGTGAADDSGLPNDRFFAVRPEGSVSTLKIQRTERGDSAVYLCASSSTAGNYGYTFGSGTRLTVV.

The rearrangement uses TRBV5-6 and TRBJ2-2; the match to TRBD2 covers 9 bases. The germline CDR1 and CDR2 sequences are SGHDT and YYEEEE. The CDR3 runs to 15 residues. V gave up 2 bases and J gave up 7 bases; unmatched junction bases: 6. Here the CDR3 DNA reads TGTGCCAGCAGCTTCGCGGGGGGGCCTGGCGGGGAGCTGTTTTTT. Its translation: CASSFAGGPGGELFF.

The CDR3 reads CASSLARGGGYEQYF. The CDR3 bases are TGTGCCAGCAGCTTAGCGCGGGGCGGGGGGTACGAGCAGTACTTC. The J gene is TRBJ2-7, the V gene TRBV7-2; 8 bases fit TRBD2. Trimming at V came to 0 bases and at J to 4 bases, leaving 5 bases not matched to a gene. The CDR3 covers 15 residues. The V gene's germline CDR1 is SGHTA and CDR2 FQGNSA.

In its sample, this clone was seen once. The chain combines TRBV6-5 with TRBJ1-4; 8 nucleotides agree with TRBD1. Germline V gene sequence: CDR1 MNHEY, CDR2 SVGAGI. Trimming cost V 4 bases and J 6 bases; bases outside gene matches: 1. The CDR3 consists of 13 residues. CDR3 loop: CASSSGGDEKLFF. CDR3 in DNA: TGTGCCAGCAGTTCAGGGGGCGATGAAAAACTGTTTTTT.

The chain is built from TRBV3-1 (or the pseudogene TRBV3-2) and TRBJ2-2, with 12 bases identical to TRBD1. V trimming: 10 bases; J trimming: 7 bases; junction bases outside the gene matches: 4. The CDR3 runs to 13 residues. Per germline, CDR1 LGHDT and CDR2 YNNKEL (reference sequence). CDR3 loop: CATGTGGLGELFF. The CDR3 bases are TGTGCCACCGGGACAGGGGGCCTCGGGGAGCTGTTTTTT.

The chain uses TRBV2 and TRBJ2-1, with D perhaps matching TRBD2 (5 bases). CDR1 and CDR2 from the germline V gene are SNHLY and FYNNEI. The CDR3 has 15 residues. Trimming removed 3 bases at V and 5 bases at J, with 14 bases between. CDR3 in amino acids: CASSEGGPEDNEQFF. The CDR3 nucleotides are TGTGCCAGCAGTGAGGGCGGGCCGGAAGACAATGAGCAGTTCTTC.

V and J are TRBV6-6 and TRBJ1-1; TRBD1 matches at 10 bases. Germline CDR1 reads MNHNY; CDR2 reads SVGAGI (reference sequence). Trimming cost V 11 bases and J 0 bases; bases outside gene matches: 9. The CDR3 is 15 residues long. For the CDR3, the DNA is TGTGCCTTAAGGTGGGGACAGGGGTTGAACACTGAAGCTTTCTTT. Translating gives CALRWGQGLNTEAFF.

Remarks on this clone: The identical CDR3 is also encoded by other nucleotide sequences in the sample. The V gene is TRBV10-3, the J gene TRBJ1-4; weak D call: TRBD1 (5 bases). This CDR3 is 12 amino acids long. Germline V gene lookup returns CDR1 ENHRY and CDR2 SYGVKD. Trimming shortened V by 6 bases and J by 6 bases, and 8 bases separated the two germline ends. CDR3 loop: CAIRDTDEKLFF. The DNA of the CDR3 is TGTGCCATCAGGGACACGGATGAAAAACTGTTTTTT.

This rearrangement joins TRBV3-1 (or the pseudogene TRBV3-2) to TRBJ2-2; weak D call: TRBD2 (5 bases). V gave up 3 bases and J gave up 6 bases, with 8 bases separating them. CDR1 LGHDT and CDR2 YNNKEL come from the germline V gene (reference sequence). This CDR3 is 13 amino acids long. CDR3 coding DNA: TGTGCCAGCAGCCACTCCGGGGCCGGGGAGCTGTTTTTT. Amino acids: CASSHSGAGELFF.

The V call is TRBV3-1 (or the pseudogene TRBV3-2), the J call TRBJ1-4; 9 bases map to TRBD1. V shed 9 bases and J 7 bases; nucleotides not matched to a gene: 12. The CDR3 spans 15 residues. The V gene's germline CDR1 is LGHDT and CDR2 YNNKEL (reference sequence). The CDR3 spells CASQGPGTGSEKLFF. CDR3 DNA sequence: TGTGCCAGTCAGGGCCCCGGGACAGGGTCTGAAAAACTGTTTTTT.

This rearrangement joins TRBV28 to TRBJ2-7, with TRBD2 identical over 11 bases. V lost 5 bases to trimming and J lost 1 base; unmatched junction nucleotides: 7. CDR3 length: 16 amino acids. Germline-derived CDR1 and CDR2 are MDHEN and SYDVKM. DNA for the CDR3: TGTGCCAGCAGTGTAGCGGGGGGGCGGAGATCCTACGAGCAGTACTTC. Its translation is CASSVAGGRRSYEQYF.

The genes are TRBV27 and TRBJ2-7; 10 bases match TRBD1. J gave up 5 bases and V 2 bases, and 3 bases lay outside the gene matches. The CDR3 covers 14 residues. Germline lookup yields CDR1 MNHEY and CDR2 SMNVEV (reference sequence). CDR3 DNA sequence: TGTGCCAGCAGTTTAGAGACAGGGGGCCACGAGCAGTACTTC. This sequence encodes CASSLETGGHEQYF.